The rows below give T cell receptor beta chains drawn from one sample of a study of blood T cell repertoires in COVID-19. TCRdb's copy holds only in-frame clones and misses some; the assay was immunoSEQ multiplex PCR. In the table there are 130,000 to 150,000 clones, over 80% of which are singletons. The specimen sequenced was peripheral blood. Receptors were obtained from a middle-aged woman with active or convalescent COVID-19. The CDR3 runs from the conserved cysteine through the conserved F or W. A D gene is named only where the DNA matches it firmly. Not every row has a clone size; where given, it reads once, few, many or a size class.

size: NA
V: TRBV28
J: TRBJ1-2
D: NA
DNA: TGTGCCAGCATCCCCCCCCCGGGGGAGGGCTATGGCTACACCTTC
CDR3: CASIPPPGEGYGYTF

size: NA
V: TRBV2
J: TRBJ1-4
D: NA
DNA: TGTGCCAGCAGGGGCAGGGTGGCAACTAATGAAAAACTGTTTTTT
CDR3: CASRGRVATNEKLFF

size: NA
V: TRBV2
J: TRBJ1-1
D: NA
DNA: TGTGCCAGCAGTTGGCGCCGGGGAAACACTGAAGCTTTCTTT
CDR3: CASSWRRGNTEAFF

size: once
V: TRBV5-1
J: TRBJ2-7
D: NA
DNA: TGCGCCAGCAGCTTGGGGCGACAGGTTCTCGACGAGCAGTACTTC
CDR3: CASSLGRQVLDEQYF

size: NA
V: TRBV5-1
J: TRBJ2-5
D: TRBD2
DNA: TGCGCCAGCAGCTGTTGGGCGGGGGGATCCCAAGAGACCCAGTACTTC
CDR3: CASSCWAGGSQETQYF

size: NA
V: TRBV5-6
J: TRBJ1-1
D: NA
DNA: TGTGCCAGCAGCTCGGACAGCTCCAGAAGGGTGGCTTTCTTT
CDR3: CASSSDSSRRVAFF

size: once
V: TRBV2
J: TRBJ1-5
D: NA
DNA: TGTGCCAGCAGCCTCAGGGCGGGGCGCGTTCAGCCCCAGCATTTT
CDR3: CASSLRAGRVQPQHF

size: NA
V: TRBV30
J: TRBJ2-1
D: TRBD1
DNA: TGTGCCTGGAGTCCCTCATGGGACAGGGGCTACAATGAGCAGTTCTTC
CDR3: CAWSPSWDRGYNEQFF

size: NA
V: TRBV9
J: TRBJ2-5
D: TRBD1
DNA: TGTGCCAGCAGCGCCGGGACAGCCCAAGAGACCCAGTACTTC
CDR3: CASSAGTAQETQYF

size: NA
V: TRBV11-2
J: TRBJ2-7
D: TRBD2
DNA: TGTGCCAGCAGCTCGAAACGACTAGCGGGGACGGTGGGAGAGCAGTACTTC
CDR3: CASSSKRLAGTVGEQYF

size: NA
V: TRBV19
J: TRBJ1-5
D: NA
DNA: TGTGCCAGTAGTTCACAGGGTGGTGGCAATCAGCCCCAGCATTTT
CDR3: CASSSQGGGNQPQHF

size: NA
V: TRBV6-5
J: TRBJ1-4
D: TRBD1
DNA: TGTGCCAGCAGTAAGGGGCCAGGGGGTCATGAAAAACTGTTTTTT
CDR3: CASSKGPGGHEKLFF

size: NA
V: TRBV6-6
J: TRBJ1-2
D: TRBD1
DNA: TGTGCCAGCAGTTACTCGAGTTTTGGGACAGCCCCCGGCTACACCTTC
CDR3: CASSYSSFGTAPGYTF

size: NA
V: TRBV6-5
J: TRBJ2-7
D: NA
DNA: TGTGCCAGCAGTTACTCTATCGGAGCGTCATACGAGCAGTACTTC
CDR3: CASSYSIGASYEQYF

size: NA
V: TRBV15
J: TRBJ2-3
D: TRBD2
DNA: TGTGCCACACAAGCGGGAGGCAGCACAGATACGCAGTATTTT
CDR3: CATQAGGSTDTQYF

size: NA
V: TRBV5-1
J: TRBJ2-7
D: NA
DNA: TGCGCCAGTCCAAACCAAACCCCGCCGGACACAGGCTACGAGCAGTACTTC
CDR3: CASPNQTPPDTGYEQYF

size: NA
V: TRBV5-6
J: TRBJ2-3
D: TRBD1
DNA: TGTGCCAGCAGCTTCGGGACAGGGGGCACAGATACGCAGTATTTT
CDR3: CASSFGTGGTDTQYF

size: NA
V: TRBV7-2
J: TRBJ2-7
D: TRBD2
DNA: TGTGCCAGCAGCTTGCCGGGCGGGGGAGGGACCTACGAGCAGTACTTC
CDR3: CASSLPGGGGTYEQYF

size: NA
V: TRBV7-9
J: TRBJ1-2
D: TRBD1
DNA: TGTGCCAGCAGCCCTGGGACAGAGCTCTATGGCTACACCTTC
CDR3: CASSPGTELYGYTF

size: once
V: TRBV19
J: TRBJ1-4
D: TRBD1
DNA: TGTGCCAGTAGTATGGGGACAGGTTATAATGAAAAACTGTTTTTT
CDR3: CASSMGTGYNEKLFF

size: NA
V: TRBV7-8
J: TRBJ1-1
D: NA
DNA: TGTGCCAGCAGCTGGAAAGACAGCATGAACACTGAAGCTTTCTTT
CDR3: CASSWKDSMNTEAFF

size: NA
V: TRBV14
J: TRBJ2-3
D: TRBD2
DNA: TGTGCCAGCAGCCAAGAACCAGCGGGAGGGTTTTGGACAGATACGCAGTATTTT
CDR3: CASSQEPAGGFWTDTQYF

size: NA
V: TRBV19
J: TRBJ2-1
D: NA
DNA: TGTGCCAGTAGTCTCACCCCACAGGTTTGGAGCTCCTACAATGAGCAGTTCTTC
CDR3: CASSLTPQVWSSYNEQFF

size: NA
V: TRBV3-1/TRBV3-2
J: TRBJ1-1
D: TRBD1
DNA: TGTGCCAGCAGCCCGGGACAGACTGCTTTCTTT
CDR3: CASSPGQTAFF

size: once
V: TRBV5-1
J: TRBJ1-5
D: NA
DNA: TGCGCCAGCAGCTTGGAACCCCTCAGGGGCAATCAGCCCCAGCATTTT
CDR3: CASSLEPLRGNQPQHF

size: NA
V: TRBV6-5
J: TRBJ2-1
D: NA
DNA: TGTGCCAGCATTCCTTCGGCAGGACTGGGCAATGAGCAGTTCTTC
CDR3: CASIPSAGLGNEQFF

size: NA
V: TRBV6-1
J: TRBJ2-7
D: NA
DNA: TGTGCCAGCAGTGACCTTCTGGGGCCCCGATCCTACGAGCAGTACTTC
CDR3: CASSDLLGPRSYEQYF

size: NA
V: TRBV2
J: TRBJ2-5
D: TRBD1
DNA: TGTGCCAGCCACCGACAGGGTCAAGAGACCCAGTACTTC
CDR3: CASHRQGQETQYF

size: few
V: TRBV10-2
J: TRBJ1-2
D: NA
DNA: TGCGCCAGCAGTGTAAGGGGGGGGGCTCTTGGCTACACCTTC
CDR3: CASSVRGGALGYTF

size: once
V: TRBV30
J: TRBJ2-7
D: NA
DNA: TGTGCCTGGAGTGGGATTTTTTTGGCGACTACCTACGAGCAGTACTTC
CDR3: CAWSGIFLATTYEQYF

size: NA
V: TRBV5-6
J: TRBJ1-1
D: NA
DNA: TGTGCCAGCAGCTCAGGCAGGAGGCACGGTGAAGCTTTCTTT
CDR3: CASSSGRRHGEAFF

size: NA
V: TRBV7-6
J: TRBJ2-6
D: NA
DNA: TGTGCCAGCAGCTTAGCGTGGGGGGTTCAAAGCGTCCTGACTTTC
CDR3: CASSLAWGVQSVLTF

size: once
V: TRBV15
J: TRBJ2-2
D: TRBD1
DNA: TGTGCCACCAGCAGAGGATTCCGGGCAGGGGGTGTCGGGGAGCTGTTTTTT
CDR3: CATSRGFRAGGVGELFF

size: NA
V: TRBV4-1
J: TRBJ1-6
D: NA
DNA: TGCGCCAGCAGCCAAGAAATAGGGGGCTCCTATAATTCACCCCTCCACTTT
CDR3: CASSQEIGGSYNSPLHF

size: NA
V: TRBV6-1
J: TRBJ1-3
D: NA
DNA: TGTGCCAGCAGTGAAGCCTATCTAAGTGGAAACACCATATATTTT
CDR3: CASSEAYLSGNTIYF

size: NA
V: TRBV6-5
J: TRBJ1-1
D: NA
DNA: TGTGCCAGCAGTTACGAGAGGAACACTGAAGCTTTCTTT
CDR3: CASSYERNTEAFF

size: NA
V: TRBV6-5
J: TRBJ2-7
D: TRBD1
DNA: TGTGCCAGCAGTTTTGATTGGACAGGGGGTGCTTATGAGCAGTACTTC
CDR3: CASSFDWTGGAYEQYF

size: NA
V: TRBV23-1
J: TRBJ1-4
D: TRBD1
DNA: TGCGCCAGCAACCGGGACAGCCTTAATGAAAAACTGTTTTTT
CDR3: CASNRDSLNEKLFF

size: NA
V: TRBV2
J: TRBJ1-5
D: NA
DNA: TGTGCCAGCAGCCGGTCCGGGAGGGCAAATCAGCCCCAGCATTTT
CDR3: CASSRSGRANQPQHF

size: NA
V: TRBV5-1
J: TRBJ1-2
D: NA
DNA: TGCGCCAGCAGCTTGGTAGGGGCGACCCTCTATGGCTACACCTTC
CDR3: CASSLVGATLYGYTF

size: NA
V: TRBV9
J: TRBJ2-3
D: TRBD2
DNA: TGTGCCAGCAGCGTATACCCCGGGCTAGCGGGGGGGCCCACCGGTTATACGCAGTATTTT
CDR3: CASSVYPGLAGGPTGYTQYF

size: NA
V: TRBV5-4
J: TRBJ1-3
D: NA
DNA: TGTGCCAGCAGCTTGGGGGCAGGGGATGGAAACACCATATATTTT
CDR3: CASSLGAGDGNTIYF

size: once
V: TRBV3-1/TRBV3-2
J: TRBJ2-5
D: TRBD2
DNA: TGTGCCAGCAGCCAACAACTAGCGAAAGGAGAGACCCAGTACTTC
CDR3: CASSQQLAKGETQYF

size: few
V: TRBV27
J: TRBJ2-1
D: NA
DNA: TGTGCCAGCAGTTTACTCCAGGGTAAGCAGTTCTTC
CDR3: CASSLLQGKQFF

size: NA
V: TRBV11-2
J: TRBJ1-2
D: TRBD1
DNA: TGTGCCAGCAGCCCCTACGACAGGGCCCTTTATGGCTACACCTTC
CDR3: CASSPYDRALYGYTF

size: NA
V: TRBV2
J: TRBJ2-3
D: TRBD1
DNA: TGTGCCAGCAGCGCACGCCCCCCCGGGACAGGGGACGCAGATACGCAGTATTTT
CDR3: CASSARPPGTGDADTQYF

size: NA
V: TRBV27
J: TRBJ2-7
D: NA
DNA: TGTGCCAGCAGTCCCCCGGGACACCCCTACGAGCAGTACTTC
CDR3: CASSPPGHPYEQYF

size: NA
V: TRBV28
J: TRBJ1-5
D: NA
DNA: TGTGCCAGCAGTTTGCCTCCAGGGCACAATCAGCCCCAGCATTTT
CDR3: CASSLPPGHNQPQHF

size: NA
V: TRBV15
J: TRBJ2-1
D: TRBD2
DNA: TGTGCCACCAGCAGAGCATCGGGGGGGATGAGATCTAATGAGCAGTTCTTC
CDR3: CATSRASGGMRSNEQFF

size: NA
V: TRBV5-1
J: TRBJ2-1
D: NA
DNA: TGCGCCAGCAGCTTGGAACAAGGGGTGGGCAATGAGCAGTTCTTC
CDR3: CASSLEQGVGNEQFF

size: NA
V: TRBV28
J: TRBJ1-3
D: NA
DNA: TGTGCCACCTGTGCGGAGGCGGGGGGAAACACCATATATTTT
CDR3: CATCAEAGGNTIYF

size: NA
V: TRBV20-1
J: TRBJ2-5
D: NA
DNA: TGCAGTGCTAGTAGGCGCGGGGAGACCCAGTACTTC
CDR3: CSASRRGETQYF

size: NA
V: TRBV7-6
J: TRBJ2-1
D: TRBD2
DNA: TGTGCCAGCACTTTGAGCGGGAGCGGTTACAATGAGCAGTTCTTC
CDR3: CASTLSGSGYNEQFF

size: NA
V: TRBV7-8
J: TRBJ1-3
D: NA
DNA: TGTGCCAGCAGCCTACAGGGAAACACCATATATTTT
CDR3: CASSLQGNTIYF

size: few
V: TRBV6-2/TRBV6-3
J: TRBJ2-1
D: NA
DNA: TGTGCCAGCAGCGGGCCAGTGGGCGAGCAGTTCTTC
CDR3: CASSGPVGEQFF

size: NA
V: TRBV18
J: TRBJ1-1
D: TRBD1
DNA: TGTGCCAGCTCTCCAGGGACAGAGAACACTGAAGCTTTCTTT
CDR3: CASSPGTENTEAFF

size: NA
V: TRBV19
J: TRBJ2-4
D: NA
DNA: TGTGCCAGTAGTCGACAGGAGACCAAAAACATTCAGTACTTC
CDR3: CASSRQETKNIQYF

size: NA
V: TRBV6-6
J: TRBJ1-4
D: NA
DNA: TGTGCCAGCAGTTCAGGGGATGCAACTAATGAAAAACTGTTTTTT
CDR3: CASSSGDATNEKLFF

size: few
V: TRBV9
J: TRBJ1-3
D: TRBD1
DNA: TGTGCCAGCAGCGCCCGGACAGGCAGCTCTGGAAACACCATATATTTT
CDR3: CASSARTGSSGNTIYF

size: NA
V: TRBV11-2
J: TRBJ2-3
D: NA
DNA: TGTGCCAGCAGCGATCGGGATTGGGACACAGATACGCAGTATTTT
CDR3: CASSDRDWDTDTQYF